This T cell receptor (beta chain) was obtained from a study of shared clonotypes between healthy human individuals. The length of the CDR3 is 14 residues. Germline assignment: CDR1 SGHNT and CDR2 YYREEE (reference sequence). Trimming took off 1 base at V and 1 base at J, with 8 bases between the two ends. Profiled with immunoSEQ multiplex PCR; TCRdb holds only in-frame clones, not every one. The repertoire holds 1,500,000 or so clones, with 97% to 99% as singletons. All donors qualified as healthy HIV-negative adults and had experienced no recent acute infections or vaccinations. Sample: naive CD4+ T cells sorted from blood. Regarding subset: CD45RA+ positively selected. The chain is built from TRBV5-4 and TRBJ1-1; unclear D gene. The receptor was derived from a man younger than 40 in good health. The CDR3 region has the DNA TGTGCCAGCAGCTTGAGTCAGACGAACACTGAAGCTTTCTTT. Protein sequence: CASSLSQTNTEAFF.